These 18 T cell receptor beta chains originate from one sample sequenced in a study of regulatory T cells in long-lasting Graves disease. Assembly of TCR beta libraries relied on iRepertoire HTBI primers together with Arm-PCR of CDR3 regions. TCRdb fed the multiplex PCR reads into MiXCR, producing one record per CDR3 protein. The profile shows 600,000 to 850,000 distinct CDR3 sequences, roughly 30% of them singletons. Indicated time point: persistent/refractory GD, antithyroid drugs over 5 years with positive TRAb. From PBMCs, RNA was extracted and then used to make the TCR library. The sample in question was peripheral blood mononuclear cells (PBMCs), obtained when the disease was refractory, from a patient treated with antithyroid drugs. These receptors all stem from a female donor with Graves disease.

Comment on this clonotype: A much larger clone lies one base from this, so it may be a read error. The V and J genes are TRBV2 and TRBJ2-7; 7 bases fit TRBD1. J was trimmed by 4 bases and V by 10 bases; bases with no gene match: 10. Germline V lookup: CDR1 SNHLY, CDR2 FYNNEI. The CDR3 sequence is 13 residues long. The CDR3 sequence is CANTHKGQYEQYF. CDR3 sequence (DNA): TGTGCCAACACCCATAAGGGACAGTACGAGCAGTACTTC. Based on the CDR3 plus reference TRBV2 and TRBJ2-7, the full variable domain is EPEVTQTPSHQVTQMGQEVILRCVPISNHLYFYWYRQILGQKVEFLVSFYNNEISEKSEIFDDQFSVERPDGSNFTLKIRSTKLEDSAMYFCANTHKGQYEQYFGPGTRLTVT.

The sample holds one count of this clonotype. This rearrangement joins TRBV20-1 to TRBJ1-6; TRBD1 agrees at 8 bases. The junction had 15 bases not matched to a gene; V was cut back by 0 bases and J by 11 bases. Germline assignment: CDR1 DFQATT and CDR2 SNEGSKA (reference sequence). This CDR3 region has 17 residues. The CDR3 region is CSARDGTGFSIKTPLHF. In DNA, the CDR3 is TGCAGTGCTAGAGATGGGACAGGTTTTTCAATCAAGACACCCCTCCACTTT.

The count of this clonotype is one. The chain joins TRBV20-1 to TRBJ2-7, with 8 bases that match TRBD2. V dropped 6 bases and J dropped 6; count of bases not matched to a gene: 4. Germline lookup yields CDR1 DFQATT and CDR2 SNEGSKA (reference sequence). The CDR3 runs 11 residues. The CDR3 sequence: CSAGLELEQYF. The CDR3 nucleotides are TGCAGTGCGGGACTAGAGCTCGAGCAGTACTTC.

This rearrangement joins TRBV7-9 to TRBJ1-1, with 9 nucleotides matching TRBD1. From germline, CDR1 is SEHNR and CDR2 FQNEAQ (reference sequence). The CDR3 is made up of 15 amino acids. The J segment lost 2 bases and the V segment lost 4 bases, leaving 5 bases of the junction unmatched. The CDR3 region is CASSSQDRGNTEAFF. The CDR3 DNA follows: TGTGCCAGCAGCTCCCAGGACAGGGGAAACACTGAAGCTTTCTTT.

V usage is TRBV6-1 and J usage is TRBJ1-2, with TRBD1 matching over 9 bases. Trimming cost V 6 bases and J 5 bases; bases outside gene matches: 7. The CDR3 has 14 amino acids. Germline V CDR1 and CDR2: MNHNS, SASEGT. CDR3 sequence reads: CASSSRDRVYGYTF. The CDR3 coding sequence is TGTGCCAGCAGCTCCCGGGACAGGGTATATGGCTACACCTTC.

The chain carries TRBV11-1 and TRBJ2-1; 10 bases are a match to TRBD2. Germline V gives CDR1 SGHAT, CDR2 FQDESV (reference sequence). V lost 4 bases, J lost 10 bases, and 16 bases stayed unmatched. CDR3 length: 17 residues. The CDR3 here is CASSSQPSGRALKEQFF. Here the CDR3 DNA reads TGTGCCAGCAGCTCCCAACCCAGCGGGAGGGCCCTCAAGGAGCAGTTCTTC.

Regarding this clonotype: The junction does not match germline at one end; this may be a read error. The rearrangement joins TRBV6-5 to TRBJ1-4; D gene uncertain. Germline loops: CDR1 MNHEY, CDR2 SVGAGI. This CDR3 is 14 amino acids long. The CDR3 is CASSYGMTDEKLSF. The CDR3 DNA reads as TGTGCCAGCAGTTACGGTATGACGGACGAAAAACTGTCTTTT.

This clonotype was detected only a few times. This rearrangement joins TRBV11-2 to TRBJ2-3, with D perhaps matching TRBD1 or TRBD2 (5 bases each). Per the germline V gene, CDR1 is SGHAT and CDR2 is FQNNGV. The CDR3 has 15 residues. V lost 5 bases, J lost 2 bases, and 14 bases lay in between. The CDR3: CASSALRGVTDTQYF. CDR3 DNA sequence: TGTGCCAGCAGCGCCTTGAGGGGTGTCACAGATACGCAGTATTTT.

The rearrangement links TRBV6-4 to TRBJ1-2; 8 bases agree with TRBD1. The CDR3 length is 12 residues. The junction had 10 bases not matched to a gene; V was cut back by 6 bases and J by 13 bases. Germline V gene sequence: CDR1 MRHNA, CDR2 SNTAGT. CDR3 protein: CASSNPGQGLTF. The CDR3 coding sequence is TGTGCCAGCAGCAACCCCGGACAGGGCCTCACCTTC.

The chain joins TRBV9 to TRBJ2-2; D possibly corresponds to TRBD2 (5 bases). The CDR3 has 14 amino acids. Trimming left V 8 bases short and J 7 bases short, with 18 bases between. CDR1 is SGDLS and CDR2 is YYNGEE in the germline V gene. The CDR3 DNA follows: TGTGCCAGTCGACCCACCCTTGAGGGCGGGGAGCTGTTTTTT. Amino acid sequence: CASRPTLEGGELFF.

There are many counts of this clonotype. The rearrangement links TRBV7-9 to TRBJ2-5; 9 bases align to TRBD2. Germline trimming cut 6 bases from V and 5 bases from J; bases unmatched to any gene: 7. Germline CDR1 and CDR2: SEHNR and FQNEAQ (reference sequence). The CDR3 loop spans 14 amino acids. CDR3 nucleotides: TGTGCCAGCAGAGCCGGGACTAGCAGGGAGACCCAGTACTTC. Protein product: CASRAGTSRETQYF.

This rearrangement joins TRBV29-1 to TRBJ1-2, with D perhaps TRBD1 (5 bases). Germline V lookup: CDR1 SQVTM, CDR2 ANQGSEA. The length of the CDR3 is 13 residues. V lost 1 base, J lost 6 bases, and 12 bases lay in between. CDR3: CSVEVGAKHGYTF. DNA for the CDR3: TGCAGCGTTGAAGTAGGGGCAAAACATGGCTACACCTTC.

A few counts support this clonotype. J is TRBJ1-2 and V is TRBV20-1; 7 nucleotides align to TRBD1. CDR1 and CDR2 (germline): DFQATT, SNEGSKA (reference sequence). V was pared by 1 base and J by 3 bases, with 8 bases of the junction left unmatched. The CDR3 has 15 amino acids. The CDR3 loop is CSARGAGGRDYGYTF. The CDR3 DNA reads as TGCAGTGCTAGAGGGGCAGGGGGTAGGGACTATGGCTACACCTTC.

The chain employs TRBV25-1 and TRBJ2-7, with a possible D match to TRBD1 (5 bases). Per germline, CDR1 MGHDK and CDR2 SYGVNS. CDR3 length: 14 residues. The V end lost 5 bases, the J end lost 6 bases, and 17 bases lay between the germline ends. Here the CDR3 reads CASSIALTGGEQYF. CDR3 nucleotides: TGTGCCAGCAGTATCGCCCTAACAGGTGGCGAGCAGTACTTC.

This chain links TRBV12-5 with TRBJ1-1, with D possibly being TRBD1 (6 bases). The CDR3 extends over 15 amino acids. CDR1 is LGHNT, CDR2 FRNRAP, per germline. Trimming pared 0 bases from V and 0 bases from J, leaving 8 bases between. The CDR3 loop is CASGLVRGLNTEAFF. CDR3 DNA: TGTGCTAGTGGTTTGGTACGGGGGCTGAACACTGAAGCTTTCTTT.

This clonotype came up a few times. CDR3 amino acids: CASSEYWVISNQPQHF. The CDR3 bases are TGTGCCAGCAGTGAATATTGGGTAATTTCCAATCAGCCCCAGCATTTT. V usage is TRBV6-1 and J usage is TRBJ1-5; D gene ambiguous. V shed 2 bases and J shed 3 bases, with 14 bases lying between them. The CDR3 has 16 residues. Per germline, CDR1 MNHNS and CDR2 SASEGT.

This clonotype was seen only a few times. The chain couples TRBV28 to TRBJ2-5; TRBD2 matches at 11 bases. This CDR3 comprises 16 residues. CDR1 and CDR2 (germline): MDHEN, SYDVKM. V was pared by 5 bases and J by 5 bases, with 10 bases of the junction left unmatched. In DNA form, the CDR3 reads TGTGCCAGCAGTACACCCACTAGCGGGAGTGCGGAGACCCAGTACTTC. It translates to CASSTPTSGSAETQYF. The variable domain in full, with the rest retrieved from reference TRBV28 and TRBJ2-5, is DVKVTQSSRYLVKRTGEKVFLECVQDMDHENMFWYRQDPGLGLRLIYFSYDVKMKEKGDIPEGYSVSREKKERFSLILESASTNQTSMYLCASSTPTSGSAETQYFGPGTRLLVL.

This clonotype came up many times. V usage is TRBV11-2 and J usage is TRBJ2-7, with a tentative D call TRBD1 (5 bases). This CDR3 spans 14 amino acids. V lost 0 bases, J lost 2 bases, and 8 bases lay in between. Germline lookup yields CDR1 SGHAT and CDR2 FQNNGV. The CDR3 region has the DNA TGTGCCAGCAGCTTAGAACCAGGGACCTACGAGCAGTACTTC. Residues: CASSLEPGTYEQYF.